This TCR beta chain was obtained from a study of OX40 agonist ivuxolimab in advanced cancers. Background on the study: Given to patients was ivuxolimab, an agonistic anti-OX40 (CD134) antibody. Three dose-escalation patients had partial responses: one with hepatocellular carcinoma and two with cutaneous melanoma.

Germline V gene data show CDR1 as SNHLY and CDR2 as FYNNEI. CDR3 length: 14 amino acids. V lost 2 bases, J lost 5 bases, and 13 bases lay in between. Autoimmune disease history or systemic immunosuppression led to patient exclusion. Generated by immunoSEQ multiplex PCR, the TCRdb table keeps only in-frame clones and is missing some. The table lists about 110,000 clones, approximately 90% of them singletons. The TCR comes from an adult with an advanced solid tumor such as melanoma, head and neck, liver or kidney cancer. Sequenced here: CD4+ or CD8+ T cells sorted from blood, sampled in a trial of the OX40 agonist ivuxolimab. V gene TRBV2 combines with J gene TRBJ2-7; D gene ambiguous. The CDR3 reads CASSETVALHEQYF. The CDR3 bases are TGTGCCAGCAGTGAAACGGTGGCGCTCCACGAGCAGTACTTC.